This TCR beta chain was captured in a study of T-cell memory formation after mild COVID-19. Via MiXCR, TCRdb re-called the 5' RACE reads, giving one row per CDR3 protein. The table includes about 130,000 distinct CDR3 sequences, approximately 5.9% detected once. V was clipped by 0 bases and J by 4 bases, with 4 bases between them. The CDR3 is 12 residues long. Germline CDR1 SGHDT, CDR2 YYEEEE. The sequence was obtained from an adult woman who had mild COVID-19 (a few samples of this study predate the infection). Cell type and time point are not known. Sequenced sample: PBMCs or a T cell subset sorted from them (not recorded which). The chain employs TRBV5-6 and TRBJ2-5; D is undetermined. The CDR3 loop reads CASSLATETQYF. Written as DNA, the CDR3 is TGTGCCAGCAGCTTGGCCACAGAGACCCAGTACTTC.